Following are 20 T cell receptor beta chains from one sample sequenced in a study of shared clonotypes between healthy human individuals. Assay used: immunoSEQ multiplex PCR; TCRdb lists only in-frame clones, some missing. The sample contains around 1,100,000 clones, 60% to 80% of which appear only once. The specimen sequenced was memory CD4+ T cells from PBMCs. Subset noted: CD45RA-negative fraction. These receptors came from a man between 18 and 35 years old in good health. Some clones in this sample may be carry-over from other donors' samples.

This clone was detected only a few times. The chain employs TRBV7-2 and TRBJ1-2; D is undetermined. V was trimmed by 5 bases and J by 2 bases, leaving 9 bases between them. CDR1 and CDR2 from the germline V gene are SGHTA and FQGNSA. The CDR3 extends over 13 amino acids. The DNA for the CDR3 is TGTGCCAGCAGCCCCGAATGGAACTATGGCTACACCTTC. Residues: CASSPEWNYGYTF.

The sample holds many counts of this clone. The chain uses TRBV5-1 and TRBJ2-7; D might be TRBD1 (6 bases). Germline assignment: CDR1 SGHRS and CDR2 YFSETQ. With 4 bases removed from V and 4 bases from J, the gap between germline ends came to 18 bases. There are 15 residues in the CDR3. The CDR3 DNA follows: TGCGCCAGCAGCCCGGCACAGGGCAATCGGTACGAGCAGTACTTC. Translated, it gives CASSPAQGNRYEQYF.

This clone was found a few times. V gene TRBV7-6 combines with J gene TRBJ2-5; 7 positions agree with TRBD2. J lost 5 bases, V lost 5 bases, and 11 bases had no gene match. Germline assignment: CDR1 SGHVS and CDR2 FNYEAQ. The CDR3 has 15 residues. The chain's CDR3 is CASSPAPGLWETQYF. CDR3 nucleotides: TGTGCCAGCAGCCCAGCTCCGGGACTATGGGAGACCCAGTACTTC.

The gene calls are TRBV9 and TRBJ2-1, with 8 bases that match TRBD2. Trimming cost V 0 bases and J 7 bases; bases outside gene matches: 6. Germline loops: CDR1 SGDLS, CDR2 YYNGEE. This CDR3 contains 15 residues. For the CDR3, the DNA is TGTGCCAGCAGCGTAGGACTAGCGCAGAAGAATGAGCAGTTCTTC. This translates into CASSVGLAQKNEQFF.

This clone was seen a few times. This chain connects TRBV18 to TRBJ2-2; no reliable D call. The germline V gene has CDR1 KGHSH and CDR2 LQKENI. The CDR3 extends over 16 amino acids. V was trimmed by 2 bases and J by 1 base, leaving 11 bases between them. As DNA, the CDR3 is TGTGCCAGCTCACCAACTATACGCGGGAACACCGGGGAGCTGTTTTTT. The encoded protein is CASSPTIRGNTGELFF.

The sample holds a few counts of this clone. V usage is TRBV7-9 and J usage is TRBJ2-5, with D possibly TRBD2 on 5 matching bases. The V gene's germline CDR1 is SEHNR and CDR2 FQNEAQ (reference sequence). The CDR3 runs 14 residues. V lost 4 bases and J lost 5, with 14 bases in between. The CDR3 coding sequence is TGTGCCAGCAGCTCTCGACTCTCGGGGGAGACCCAGTACTTC. Amino acids: CASSSRLSGETQYF.

This clone was recorded at least ten times. The chain couples TRBV11-2 to TRBJ1-5, with unresolved D. Trimming stripped 5 bases from V and 3 bases from J, with 8 bases between. The V gene's germline CDR1 is SGHAT and CDR2 FQNNGV. CDR3 length: 13 residues. In DNA, the CDR3 is TGTGCCAGCAGCCCCGGGTTCAATCAGCCCCAGCATTTT. It translates to CASSPGFNQPQHF.

This chain links TRBV2 with TRBJ2-7; weak D call: TRBD1 (6 bases). CDR1 and CDR2 from the germline V gene are SNHLY and FYNNEI. This CDR3 contains 17 residues. V was trimmed by 6 bases and J by 1 base, leaving 22 bases between them. In DNA form, the CDR3 reads TGTGCCAGCAGGTACCGGACGGGTGGGACACCTTCCTACGAGCAGTACTTC. This translates into CASRYRTGGTPSYEQYF. Supplemented by reference TRBV2 and TRBJ2-7, the full variable domain reads EPEVTQTPSHQVTQMGQEVILRCVPISNHLYFYWYRQILGQKVEFLVSFYNNEISEKSEIFDDQFSVERPDGSNFTLKIRSTKLEDSAMYFCASRYRTGGTPSYEQYFGPGTRLTVT.

The rearrangement joins TRBV19 to TRBJ2-3; maybe TRBD1 (6 bases). Germline V CDR1 and CDR2: LNHDA, SQIVND (reference sequence). Deletions cut 5 bases from V and 14 bases from J, with 17 bases between. The CDR3 covers 12 residues. As DNA, the CDR3 is TGTGCCAGTAGTCCTCGACAGGCCCCTTTGTATTTT. Protein product: CASSPRQAPLYF.

The table lists this clone with a count of one. The genes are TRBV11-2 and TRBJ2-4; the match to TRBD2 covers 8 bases. Trimming at V came to 2 bases and at J to 9 bases, leaving 6 bases not matched to a gene. The CDR3 loop spans 14 amino acids. Germline CDR1 is SGHAT and CDR2 is FQNNGV. The CDR3 DNA reads as TGTGCCAGCAGCTTAACTAGCGGCGGGACCATTCAGTACTTC. This sequence encodes CASSLTSGGTIQYF.

The chain uses TRBV27 and TRBJ1-6, with 8 bases aligning to TRBD1. This CDR3 contains 15 residues. V shed 5 bases, J shed 3 bases, and the junction held 3 bases outside the gene matches. Germline-derived CDR1 and CDR2 are MNHEY and SMNVEV (reference sequence). The CDR3 DNA reads as TGTGCCAGCAGTGCCGACAGGGGCTATAATTCACCCCTCCACTTT. Residues: CASSADRGYNSPLHF.

This clone has a single count. The J gene is TRBJ2-3, the V gene TRBV7-3; 10 nucleotides agree with TRBD2. The CDR3 spans 17 residues. Germline V gene sequence: CDR1 SGHTA, CDR2 FQGTGA. The V segment lost 4 bases and the J segment 6 bases; nucleotides outside the gene matches: 13. DNA for the CDR3: TGTGCCAGCAGCTCGGAGCCTAGCGGGAGTAAAGGGGATACGCAGTATTTT. Residues: CASSSEPSGSKGDTQYF.

This chain's CDR3 is CASSIKPRLNQPQHF. Here the CDR3 DNA reads TGTGCCAGTAGTATAAAACCCCGTCTCAATCAGCCCCAGCATTTT. V usage is TRBV19 and J usage is TRBJ1-5, with no clear D. The CDR3 has 15 residues. The V gene's germline CDR1 is LNHDA and CDR2 SQIVND (reference sequence). V was clipped by 2 bases and J by 3 bases, with 11 bases between them.

V gene TRBV6-6 combines with J gene TRBJ2-1; no clear D. The CDR3 covers 13 residues. Germline V gene lookup returns CDR1 MNHNY and CDR2 SVGAGI (reference sequence). Trimming removed 4 bases from V and 5 bases from J, with 9 bases in between. This CDR3 reads CASSFEQDNEQFF. For the CDR3, the DNA is TGTGCCAGCAGTTTCGAACAAGACAATGAGCAGTTCTTC.

A word on this clone: Other DNA sequences in this sample translate to the same CDR3. This chain joins TRBV18 and TRBJ1-2, with D possibly TRBD1 on 5 matching bases. Germline CDR1 KGHSH, CDR2 LQKENI. The length of the CDR3 is 12 residues. V gave up 3 bases and J gave up 6 bases, with 8 bases separating them. CDR3 in amino acids: CASSPGRDGYTF. In nucleotides, the CDR3 is TGTGCCAGCTCACCGGGACGAGATGGCTACACCTTC.

There are a few counts of this clone. CDR3 sequence (DNA): TGTGCCAGCAGCCCTATTGACAGGGGGCCCACTGAAGCTTTCTTT. Its translation: CASSPIDRGPTEAFF. The rearrangement uses TRBV7-2 and TRBJ1-1; 10 bases line up with TRBD1. The CDR3 length is 15 residues. V dropped 5 bases and J dropped 4; count of bases not matched to a gene: 7. CDR1 SGHTA and CDR2 FQGNSA come from the germline V gene.

This clone occurred once. The chain combines TRBV19 with TRBJ1-3; 7 bases map to TRBD1. CDR3 length equals 17 residues. Trimming took 6 bases from V and 4 from J; bases not matched to a gene: 15. The V gene's germline CDR1 is LNHDA and CDR2 SQIVND (reference sequence). The CDR3: CASSPDRPWGGGNTIYF. CDR3 DNA: TGTGCCAGTAGCCCGGACAGGCCCTGGGGTGGAGGAAACACCATATATTTT. Together with reference TRBV19 and TRBJ1-3, the CDR3 gives the full variable domain: DGGITQSPKYLFRKEGQNVTLSCEQNLNHDAMYWYRQDPGQGLRLIYYSQIVNDFQKGDIAEGYSVSREKKESFPLTVTSAQKNPTAFYLCASSPDRPWGGGNTIYFGEGSWLTVV.

This clone was detected only once. The chain carries TRBV9 and TRBJ2-5; D gene ambiguous. Germline loops: CDR1 SGDLS, CDR2 YYNGEE. The germline V and J ends were trimmed by 0 bases and 3 bases, with 15 bases remaining between them. The length of the CDR3 is 16 residues. The DNA of the CDR3 is TGTGCCAGCAGCGTAGCTGCAACCGTCCCCGAAGAGACCCAGTACTTC. It encodes CASSVAATVPEETQYF. Full variable domain (missing parts from reference TRBV9 and TRBJ2-5): DSGVTQTPKHLITATGQRVTLRCSPRSGDLSVYWYQQSLDQGLQFLIQYYNGEERAKGNILERFSAQQFPDLHSELNLSSLELGDSALYFCASSVAATVPEETQYFGPGTRLLVL.

The V gene is TRBV4-2, the J gene TRBJ1-3; TRBD1 agrees at 8 bases. The V and J ends lost 3 bases and 2 bases, in that order; junction bases with no gene match: 6. The length of the CDR3 is 16 residues. The V gene's germline CDR1 is LGHNA and CDR2 YNFKEQ. Here the CDR3 reads CASSQGSTGAGNTIYF. CDR3 bases: TGTGCCAGCAGCCAGGGCTCGACAGGGGCTGGAAACACCATATATTTT.

With respect to this clone: A read error is the likely source, as a far larger clone sits one nucleotide away. The rearrangement links TRBV10-3 to TRBJ1-2; no firm D call. This CDR3 spans 13 amino acids. Germline V gene sequence: CDR1 ENHRY, CDR2 SYGVKD. The ends were cut back, 5 bases at V and 2 bases at J, with 9 bases in the middle. CDR3 DNA: TGTGCCATCAGTTCGTACAGAAACTATGGCTACACCTTC. This encodes CAISSYRNYGYTF.